A single sample gave rise to the 14 T cell receptor beta chains below, sequenced in a study of blood T cell repertoires in COVID-19. Method: immunoSEQ multiplex PCR; TCRdb's copy keeps in-frame clones and lacks some. The sample gives over 150,000 clones, nearly 80% of which show up once; around 1.5% is in the top ten. Specimen: peripheral blood. The receptors were gathered from a man at least 80 years old with acute or convalescent COVID-19.

The V call is TRBV7-2, the J call TRBJ2-5; D unclear. Germline-derived CDR1 and CDR2 are SGHTA and FQGNSA. The CDR3 is 14 residues long. Trimming took 1 base from V and 7 from J, leaving 13 bases between them. DNA of the CDR3: TGTGCCAGCAGCTTAGAGAGGTCGAGAGGGACCCAGTACTTC. This translates into CASSLERSRGTQYF.

This chain links TRBV2 with TRBJ1-1; 7 bases are a match to TRBD1. The V segment lost 4 bases and the J segment 0 bases; nucleotides outside the gene matches: 5. From germline, CDR1 is SNHLY and CDR2 FYNNEI. The CDR3 has 15 residues. The CDR3 protein is CASSVSGGMNTEAFF. The CDR3 DNA is TGTGCCAGCAGTGTCTCAGGGGGAATGAACACTGAAGCTTTCTTT.

V usage is TRBV7-2 and J usage is TRBJ2-2, with D possibly being TRBD2 (5 bases). The V gene lost 2 bases and the J gene lost 1 base, with 8 bases spanning the gap. CDR3 size: 15 residues. Germline assignment: CDR1 SGHTA and CDR2 FQGNSA. CDR3 bases: TGTGCCAGCAGCTTACGAGGGTTGAACACCGGGGAGCTGTTTTTT. Translation gives CASSLRGLNTGELFF. The full variable domain, its missing parts supplied by reference TRBV7-2 and TRBJ2-2, is GAGVSQSPSNKVTEKGKDVELRCDPISGHTALYWYRQSLGQGLEFLIYFQGNSAPDKSGLPSDRFSAERTGGSVSTLTIQRTQQEDSAVYLCASSLRGLNTGELFFGEGSRLTVL.

V and J are TRBV5-1 and TRBJ1-4; D is possibly TRBD1 (5 bases). Germline CDR1 reads SGHRS; CDR2 reads YFSETQ. The length of the CDR3 is 18 residues. Between the trimmed V and J ends, which lost 4 bases and 0 bases, there was a span of 19 bases. The CDR3 spells CASSRLGGVITTNEKLFF. The CDR3 coding sequence is TGCGCCAGCAGCCGCCTGGGAGGGGTCATTACAACTAATGAAAAACTGTTTTTT. Together with reference TRBV5-1 and TRBJ1-4, the CDR3 gives the full variable domain: KAGVTQTPRYLIKTRGQQVTLSCSPISGHRSVSWYQQTPGQGLQFLFEYFSETQRNKGNFPGRFSGRQFSNSRSEMNVSTLELGDSALYLCASSRLGGVITTNEKLFFGSGTQLSVL.

V is TRBV2 and J is TRBJ2-5; 10 bases map to TRBD1. J was trimmed by 3 bases and V by 4 bases; bases with no gene match: 5. CDR3 length: 15 amino acids. The germline gives CDR1 SNHLY, CDR2 FYNNEI. CDR3: CASSVGTGVKETQYF. The CDR3 nucleotides are TGTGCCAGCAGTGTGGGGACAGGGGTTAAAGAGACCCAGTACTTC.

This clone was found once. The chain employs TRBV10-1 and TRBJ2-1; tentatively, D is TRBD2 (6 bases). Germline CDR1 is WNHNN and CDR2 is SYGVQD (reference sequence). The CDR3 is 12 amino acids. The ends were cut back, 5 bases at V and 9 bases at J, with 11 bases in the middle. The DNA for the CDR3 is TGCGCCAGCAGTCCCGGGACTTCTGAGCAGTTCTTC. Translated, it gives CASSPGTSEQFF.

The V gene is TRBV28, the J gene TRBJ2-2; 7 bases are a match to TRBD1. Germline trimming cut 6 bases from V and 1 base from J; bases unmatched to any gene: 5. The CDR3 length is 15 residues. The germline gives CDR1 MDHEN, CDR2 SYDVKM. CDR3 loop: CASRARTGNTGELFF. CDR3 in DNA: TGTGCCAGCAGGGCGAGGACAGGGAACACCGGGGAGCTGTTTTTT.

This chain uses TRBV2 with TRBJ2-3, with a tentative D call TRBD1 (5 bases). Trimming took 4 bases from V and 7 from J, leaving 15 bases between them. The CDR3 is 14 amino acids. In germline, CDR1 is SNHLY, CDR2 FYNNEI. The CDR3 DNA reads TGTGCCAGCAGTGGGTCCAGGGTGGTAAATACGCAGTATTTT. This translates into CASSGSRVVNTQYF.

The gene calls are TRBV19 and TRBJ2-1, with 9 bases identical to TRBD1. This CDR3 has 16 amino acids. Germline CDR1 LNHDA, CDR2 SQIVND (reference sequence). V was pared by 4 bases and J by 3 bases, with 7 bases of the junction left unmatched. The CDR3 DNA is TGTGCCAGTAGTAGACAAGGGACAGGGCACTACAATGAGCAGTTCTTC. Translated: CASSRQGTGHYNEQFF.

This clone was counted at least ten times. The CDR3 is CAWSVTSTGRLPYYEQYF. CDR3 DNA sequence: TGTGCCTGGAGTGTAACATCGACAGGGAGGCTGCCGTACTACGAGCAGTACTTC. The chain is built from TRBV30 and TRBJ2-7, with D perhaps matching TRBD1 (7 bases). With 0 bases removed from V and 3 bases from J, the gap between germline ends came to 24 bases. The CDR3 totals 18 residues. Per germline, CDR1 GTSNPN and CDR2 SVGIG (reference sequence).

The rearrangement uses TRBV7-9 and TRBJ1-4; 9 nucleotides agree with TRBD1. Germline values: CDR1 SEHNR, CDR2 FQNEAQ (reference sequence). This CDR3 has 14 amino acids. The V and J ends lost 4 bases and 7 bases, in that order; junction bases with no gene match: 4. The CDR3 nucleotides are TGTGCCAGCAGCTCTTTGGACAGGGGTGAAAAACTGTTTTTT. It is translated as CASSSLDRGEKLFF.

V usage is TRBV12-3 or TRBV12-4 and J usage is TRBJ2-7, with a tentative D call TRBD1 (6 bases). The CDR3 consists of 13 residues. V gave up 4 bases and J gave up 2 bases, with 9 bases separating them. CDR3 nucleotides: TGTGCCAGCAGTTCCCAGGGGCCCTACGAGCAGTACTTC. This sequence encodes CASSSQGPYEQYF.

The chain recombines TRBV6-5 with TRBJ1-1, with D perhaps matching TRBD1 (6 bases). V was shortened by 9 bases and J by 3 bases, with 11 bases between the two germline ends. Germline CDR1 is MNHEY and CDR2 is SVGAGI. This CDR3 is 12 amino acids long. The CDR3 region has the DNA TGTGCCAGTACAGGGATCGACACTGAAGCTTTCTTT. Its protein is CASTGIDTEAFF.

The chain is built from TRBV10-3 and TRBJ2-7; 9 bases line up with TRBD1. Trimming at V came to 5 bases and at J to 5 bases, leaving 4 bases not matched to a gene. This CDR3 spans 13 amino acids. Germline CDR1 reads ENHRY; CDR2 reads SYGVKD. CDR3 sequence reads: CAISPTGGHEQYF. The CDR3 DNA reads TGTGCCATCAGTCCTACAGGGGGCCACGAGCAGTACTTC.